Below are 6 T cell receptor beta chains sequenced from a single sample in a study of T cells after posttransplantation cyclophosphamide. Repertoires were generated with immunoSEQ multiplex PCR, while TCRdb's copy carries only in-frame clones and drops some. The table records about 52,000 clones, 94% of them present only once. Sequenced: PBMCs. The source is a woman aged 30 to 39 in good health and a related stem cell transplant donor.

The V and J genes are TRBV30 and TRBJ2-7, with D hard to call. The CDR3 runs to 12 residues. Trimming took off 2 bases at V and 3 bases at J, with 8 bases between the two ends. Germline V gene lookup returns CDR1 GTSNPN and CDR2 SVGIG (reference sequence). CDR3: CAWSMQNYEQYF. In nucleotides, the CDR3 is TGTGCCTGGAGTATGCAGAACTACGAGCAGTACTTC. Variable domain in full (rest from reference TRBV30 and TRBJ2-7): SQTIHQWPATLVQPVGSPLSLECTVEGTSNPNLYWYRQAAGRGLQLLFYSVGIGQISSEVPQNLSASRPQDRQFILSSKKLLLSDSGFYLCAWSMQNYEQYFGPGTRLTVT.

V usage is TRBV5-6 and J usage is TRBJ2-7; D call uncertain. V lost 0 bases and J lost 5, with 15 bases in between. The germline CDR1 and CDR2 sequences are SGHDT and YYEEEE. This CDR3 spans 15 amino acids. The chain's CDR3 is CASSLGRRPYHEQYF. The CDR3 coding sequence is TGTGCCAGCAGCTTGGGAAGGAGACCCTACCACGAGCAGTACTTC.

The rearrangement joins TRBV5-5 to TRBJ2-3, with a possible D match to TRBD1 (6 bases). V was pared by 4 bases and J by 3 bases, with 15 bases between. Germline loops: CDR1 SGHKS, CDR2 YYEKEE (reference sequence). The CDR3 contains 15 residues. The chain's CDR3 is CASSPNRVRTDTQYF. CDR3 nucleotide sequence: TGTGCCAGCAGCCCTAACAGGGTGCGGACAGATACGCAGTATTTT.

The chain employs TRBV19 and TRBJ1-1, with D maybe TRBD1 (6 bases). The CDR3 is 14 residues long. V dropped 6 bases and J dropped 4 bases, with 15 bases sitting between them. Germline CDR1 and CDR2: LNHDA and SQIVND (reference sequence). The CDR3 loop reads CASSTARGATEAFF. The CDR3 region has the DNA TGTGCCAGTAGCACCGCTCGGGGGGCCACTGAAGCTTTCTTT.

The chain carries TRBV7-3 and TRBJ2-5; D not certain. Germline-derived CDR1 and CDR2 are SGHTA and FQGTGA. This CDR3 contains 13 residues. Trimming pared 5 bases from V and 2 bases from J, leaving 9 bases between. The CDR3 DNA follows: TGTGCCAGCAGCGCCTTCGGTCAAGAGACCCAGTACTTC. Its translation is CASSAFGQETQYF.

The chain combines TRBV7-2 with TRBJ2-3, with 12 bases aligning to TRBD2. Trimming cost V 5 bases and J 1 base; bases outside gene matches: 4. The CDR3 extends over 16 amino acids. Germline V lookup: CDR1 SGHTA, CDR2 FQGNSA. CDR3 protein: CASSPRLAGGTDTQYF. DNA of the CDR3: TGTGCCAGCAGCCCCAGACTAGCGGGGGGCACAGATACGCAGTATTTT.